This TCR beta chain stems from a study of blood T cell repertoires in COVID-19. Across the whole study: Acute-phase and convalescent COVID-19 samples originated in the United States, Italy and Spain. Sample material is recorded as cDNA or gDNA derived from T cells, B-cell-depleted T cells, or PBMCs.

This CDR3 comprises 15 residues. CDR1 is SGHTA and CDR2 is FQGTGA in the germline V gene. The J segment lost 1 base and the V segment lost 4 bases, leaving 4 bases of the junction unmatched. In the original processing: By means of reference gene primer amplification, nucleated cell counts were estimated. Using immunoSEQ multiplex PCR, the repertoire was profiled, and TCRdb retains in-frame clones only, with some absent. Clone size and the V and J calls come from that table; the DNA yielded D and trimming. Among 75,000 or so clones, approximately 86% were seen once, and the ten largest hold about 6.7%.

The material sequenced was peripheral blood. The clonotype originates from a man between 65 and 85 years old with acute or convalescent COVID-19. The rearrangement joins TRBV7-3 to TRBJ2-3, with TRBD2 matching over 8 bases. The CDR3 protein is CASSSGLGGTDTQYF. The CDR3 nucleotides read TGTGCCAGCAGCTCGGGACTAGGAGGCACAGATACGCAGTATTTT.